A selection of T cell receptor beta chains follows, all from one sample in a study of cytomegalovirus exposure and HLA in healthy donors. Clones were sequenced by immunoSEQ multiplex PCR, and TCRdb holds only the in-frame ones, with some missing. The table lists some 200,000 clones, around two thirds of them singletons. Input material: PBMCs. Source of these receptors: a man aged 35 to 55 in good health and CMV-seronegative. The conserved cysteine and the conserved F or W are not part of the CDR3 here.

V gene: TRBV27
J gene: TRBJ2-1
CDR3 protein: ASSLRPGGGNLNNEQF

V gene: TRBV10-2
J gene: TRBJ1-2
CDR3 protein: ASSESRGRDYGYT

V gene: TRBV21-1
J gene: TRBJ2-7
CDR3 protein: ASSKKTASPYEQY

V gene: TRBV9
J gene: TRBJ2-1
CDR3 protein: ASSVATGYNEQF

V gene: TRBV28
J gene: TRBJ2-7
CDR3 protein: ASSLMDSTSYEQY

V gene: TRBV29-1
J gene: TRBJ1-2
CDR3 protein: SDGLMTGGYGYT

V gene: TRBV6-6
J gene: TRBJ1-5
CDR3 protein: ASSLSGNQPQH

V gene: TRBV7-2
J gene: TRBJ2-6
CDR3 protein: ASSLAGGSSGANVLT

V gene: TRBV9
J gene: TRBJ2-7
CDR3 protein: ASSVGAGYGEYEQY

V gene: TRBV5-6
J gene: TRBJ2-1
CDR3 protein: ASSLGLAGYNEQF

V gene: TRBV19
J gene: TRBJ2-5
CDR3 protein: ASSSPPDGGAEETQY

V gene: TRBV6-5
J gene: TRBJ2-1
CDR3 protein: ASSTARYNEQF

V gene: TRBV4-1
J gene: TRBJ1-2
CDR3 protein: ASSPPGRPPSAGYGYT

V gene: TRBV5-5
J gene: TRBJ1-6
CDR3 protein: ASSQGQSYSPLH

V gene: TRBV29-1
J gene: TRBJ2-3
CDR3 protein: SVDNGLAGGPQY

V gene: TRBV7-2
J gene: TRBJ1-2
CDR3 protein: ASSLGGTVVYGYT

V gene: TRBV2
J gene: TRBJ1-5
CDR3 protein: ASTFQGLGNQPQH

V gene: TRBV11-2
J gene: TRBJ2-3
CDR3 protein: ASSPPGGAYTQY